This is a list of T cell receptor beta chains from one sample in a study of shared clonotypes between healthy human individuals. Generated by immunoSEQ multiplex PCR, the TCRdb table keeps only in-frame clones and is missing some. The table records 630,000 or so clones, 95% to 98% of them present only once. Sequenced material: naive CD8+ T cells sorted from blood. The source of these receptors is a man aged 30-40 years in good health. CDR3s leave out the opening cysteine and the closing phenylalanine or tryptophan.

V	length	CDR3
TRBV7-2	14	ASSSESGWRITEAF
TRBV27	11	ASSLSISYEQY
TRBV7-2	11	ASSPDRGKTQY
TRBV2	14	ASSESKGASTDTQY
TRBV27	13	ASSTQGQQNQPQH
TRBV27	15	ASHSPGRGGASYEQY
TRBV27	10	ASGDNDQPQH
TRBV29-1	13	SASLLPDGRSEAF
TRBV7-9	13	ASSLTGSGNQPQH
TRBV7-3	12	ASSPSPGWDIQY
TRBV5-5	13	ASSLGGATNEKLF
TRBV27	11	ASRDYSTDTQY
TRBV6-5	13	ASGTTSGRADTQY
TRBV5-4	15	ASSGGLAGGPDNEQF
TRBV11-2	12	ASSYGLGEETQY
TRBV27	9	ASLDGNEAF
TRBV29-1	12	SVTRRGHTGELF